This TCR beta chain is from a study of response to subunit inactivated influenza vaccine. Study observations and caveats: Few new T cells, the authors suggested, are recruited by each seasonal influenza vaccination.

In TCRdb, the RT-PCR reads were re-called with MiXCR into one record per CDR3 protein. In the table there are around 570,000 distinct CDR3 sequences, about 11% of which are singletons. The ends lost 0 bases at V and 0 bases at J; junction bases unmatched: 3. The CDR3 contains 16 residues. Germline CDR1 SGHTA, CDR2 FQGNSA. This clonotype was observed a handful of times. No antigen is known for it. Separately, the same data were catalogued under a study of T cells expressing NK-cell markers. Turning to that study: The authors made TCR beta cDNA libraries by 5'RACE template switching. This switching added a universal primer site and UMIs. About 6 donors had dominant NKG2C+ clonotypes that comprised roughly 1.0-8% of their CD8+ T cells.

The J gene is TRBJ2-3, the V gene TRBV7-2; 7 bases are a match to TRBD2. This receptor was obtained from a man aged 45-65 years who received an inactivated influenza vaccine. The source was PBMCs from blood, collected on the day of vaccination. CDR3 in DNA: TGTGCCAGCAGCTTAGCCGGGAGGCCGAGCACAGATACGCAGTATTTT. This codes for CASSLAGRPSTDTQYF.